The 30 T cell receptor beta chains below all came from one sample that was sequenced in a study of neoadjuvant anti-PD-1 for oral cavity cancer. The assay was immunoSEQ multiplex PCR, and TCRdb's table has in-frame clones only and misses some. The table has thousands of clones, around 77% seen once; the top ten hold around 3.1%. The material was PBMCs, obtained before nivolumab (anti-PD-1) treatment. The receptors here all came from a person aged 40 to 85 with oral cavity squamous cell carcinoma.

The CDR3 here is CASSLATGPPGEQYF. CDR3 bases: TGCGCCAGCAGCTTGGCCACAGGCCCCCCGGGAGAGCAGTACTTC. This chain joins TRBV5-1 and TRBJ2-7, with D perhaps matching TRBD1 or TRBD2 (5 bases each). Trimming shortened V by 0 bases and J by 7 bases, and 17 bases separated the two germline ends. Germline CDR1 reads SGHRS; CDR2 reads YFSETQ. The CDR3 is made up of 15 amino acids.

This clone has only a few counts. The chain is built from TRBV2 and TRBJ1-1, with 12 bases lining up with TRBD1. The germline CDR1 and CDR2 sequences are SNHLY and FYNNEI. V lost 2 bases, J lost 5 bases, and 6 bases stayed unmatched. The CDR3 is 16 amino acids. CDR3: CASSERGQGARTEAFF. CDR3 nucleotides: TGTGCCAGCAGTGAACGGGGACAGGGGGCGCGGACTGAAGCTTTCTTT.

The chain combines TRBV7-9 with TRBJ1-4; possible D gene TRBD1, 5 bases. Germline values: CDR1 SEHNR, CDR2 FQNEAQ (reference sequence). Deletions cut 4 bases from V and 2 bases from J, with 8 bases between. This CDR3 has 14 residues. Here the CDR3 DNA reads TGTGCCAGCAGCTGGGGGGACACTAATGAAAAACTGTTTTTT. It specifies CASSWGDTNEKLFF.

V gene TRBV5-4 combines with J gene TRBJ1-2, with D possibly TRBD1 on 6 matching bases. Trimming took 0 bases from V and 4 from J, leaving 10 bases between them. Looked up from germline, CDR1 is SGHNT and CDR2 is YYREEE (reference sequence). CDR3 length equals 14 residues. DNA for the CDR3: TGTGCCAGCAGCTTGGGTGGGACACGCTATGGCTACACCTTC. Its translation: CASSLGGTRYGYTF.

J is TRBJ2-3 and V is TRBV12-5; TRBD2 matches at 12 bases. This CDR3 is built from 20 residues. The V gene's germline CDR1 is LGHNT and CDR2 FRNRAP. V gave up 8 bases and J gave up 4 bases; unmatched junction bases: 22. The CDR3 loop is CASQSDRASSGGDRADTQYF. The DNA of the CDR3 is TGTGCTAGTCAATCGGACCGGGCCTCTAGCGGGGGGGATCGGGCAGATACGCAGTATTTT.

The chain recombines TRBV9 with TRBJ1-3; 7 bases align to TRBD1. The junction had 9 bases not matched to a gene; V was cut back by 3 bases and J by 0 bases. Germline V gene sequence: CDR1 SGDLS, CDR2 YYNGEE. The CDR3 covers 17 residues. CDR3: CASSAKGASDSGNTIYF. The CDR3 coding sequence is TGTGCCAGCAGCGCAAAGGGGGCCTCCGACTCTGGAAACACCATATATTTT. Filled out from reference TRBV9 and TRBJ1-3, the complete variable domain reads DSGVTQTPKHLITATGQRVTLRCSPRSGDLSVYWYQQSLDQGLQFLIQYYNGEERAKGNILERFSAQQFPDLHSELNLSSLELGDSALYFCASSAKGASDSGNTIYFGEGSWLTVV.

This clone came up a few times. The chain uses TRBV7-9 and TRBJ1-4, with 10 bases identical to TRBD1. The CDR3 loop spans 15 amino acids. The V and J ends lost 4 bases and 3 bases, in that order; junction bases with no gene match: 2. Germline loops: CDR1 SEHNR, CDR2 FQNEAQ (reference sequence). The CDR3 DNA reads as TGTGCCAGCAGCTCGGGACAGGGGTCTAATGAAAAACTGTTTTTT. Residues: CASSSGQGSNEKLFF.

The chain joins TRBV5-4 to TRBJ1-5; tentative D call: TRBD1 (6 bases). The CDR3 runs to 15 residues. Germline CDR1 reads SGHNT; CDR2 reads YYREEE (reference sequence). Trimming cost V 2 bases and J 1 base, with 10 bases left between them. The CDR3: CASSFGGRSNQPQHF. Written as DNA, the CDR3 is TGTGCCAGCAGCTTTGGGGGCAGGAGCAATCAGCCCCAGCATTTT. The variable domain in full, with the rest retrieved from reference TRBV5-4 and TRBJ1-5, is ETGVTQSPTHLIKTRGQQVTLRCSSQSGHNTVSWYQQALGQGPQFIFQYYREEENGRGNFPPRFSGLQFPNYSSELNVNALELDDSALYLCASSFGGRSNQPQHFGDGTRLSIL.

V gene TRBV5-1 combines with J gene TRBJ1-4; D may be TRBD1 (5 bases). Germline V gene sequence: CDR1 SGHRS, CDR2 YFSETQ. The CDR3 spans 15 residues. Trimming took off 4 bases at V and 7 bases at J, with 17 bases between the two ends. The CDR3 region is CASSRDRASGEKLFF. DNA of the CDR3: TGCGCCAGCAGCAGGGACCGGGCCTCGGGTGAAAAACTGTTTTTT.

The chain is built from TRBV28 and TRBJ1-4; the D gene is possibly TRBD1 (5 bases). V lost 5 bases to trimming and J lost 5 bases, with 15 bases between them. Per germline, CDR1 MDHEN and CDR2 SYDVKM. The CDR3 has 15 residues. The CDR3 sequence is CASSTMGGYNEKLFF. DNA for the CDR3: TGTGCCAGCAGTACGATGGGGGGATACAATGAAAAACTGTTTTTT.

This chain links TRBV19 with TRBJ1-2, with 7 bases that match TRBD1. J was trimmed by 4 bases and V by 3 bases; bases with no gene match: 11. Germline lookup yields CDR1 LNHDA and CDR2 SQIVND (reference sequence). The CDR3 totals 16 residues. In DNA, the CDR3 is TGTGCCAGTAGTATGTCCCAGGGACAGATGACCTATGGCTACACCTTC. Its translation is CASSMSQGQMTYGYTF.

The sample holds a few counts of this clone. This chain joins TRBV10-3 and TRBJ1-5; D remains unclear. V shed 3 bases and J shed 6 bases, with 12 bases lying between them. The CDR3 runs 14 residues. Germline CDR1 ENHRY, CDR2 SYGVKD. DNA for the CDR3: TGTGCCATCAGTGACCCACCGTCCCCTCAGCCCCAGCATTTT. Translating it yields CAISDPPSPQPQHF.

This chain links TRBV6-4 with TRBJ1-6; D not certain. The CDR3 length is 13 residues. The V and J ends lost 2 bases and 5 bases respectively, with 4 bases between them. Germline CDR1 MRHNA, CDR2 SNTAGT. The CDR3 DNA is TGTGCCAGCAGTGACAGGGATAATTCACCCCTCCACTTT. It translates to CASSDRDNSPLHF.

The rearrangement links TRBV29-1 to TRBJ1-1, with 7 positions matching TRBD1. CDR3 length: 13 residues. Germline V gene data show CDR1 as SQVTM and CDR2 as ANQGSEA. Germline trimming cut 4 bases from V and 0 bases from J; bases unmatched to any gene: 2. CDR3 nucleotides: TGCAGCGTTGGGGACAGCATGAACACTGAAGCTTTCTTT. Encoded protein: CSVGDSMNTEAFF.

The chain links TRBV4-1 to TRBJ1-4, with D possibly being TRBD1 (6 bases). This CDR3 comprises 17 residues. Germline values: CDR1 MGHRA, CDR2 YSYEKL. With 0 bases removed from V and 8 bases from J, the gap between germline ends came to 19 bases. The CDR3 region has the DNA TGCGCCAGCAGCCAAGATTCTCTCCGGGGGGCTCGGGAAAAACTGTTTTTT. Amino acid sequence: CASSQDSLRGAREKLFF.

This clone was seen a few times. This chain links TRBV6-5 with TRBJ2-5; D possibly corresponds to TRBD2 (6 bases). Per the germline V gene, CDR1 is MNHEY and CDR2 is SVGAGI. This CDR3 region has 14 residues. The V gene lost 0 bases and the J gene lost 7 bases, with 12 bases spanning the gap. CDR3 region: CASSYSSGSGTQYF. Written as DNA, the CDR3 is TGTGCCAGCAGTTACTCGAGTGGTAGCGGGACCCAGTACTTC.

In DNA form, the CDR3 reads TGTGCCAGCAGTGAAGGGGTCATGAACACTGAAGCTTTCTTT. It yields the protein CASSEGVMNTEAFF. This chain links TRBV6-1 with TRBJ1-1; no firm D call. Trimming took off 1 base at V and 0 bases at J, with 6 bases between the two ends. There are 14 residues in the CDR3. CDR1 and CDR2 from the germline V gene are MNHNS and SASEGT.

The genes are TRBV19 and TRBJ2-3; no firm D call. Trimming left V 1 base short and J 4 bases short, with 9 bases between. The CDR3 is 14 amino acids. The V gene's germline CDR1 is LNHDA and CDR2 SQIVND (reference sequence). DNA for the CDR3: TGTGCCAGTAGTATAGGATCCGCGTCAGATACGCAGTATTTT. As protein: CASSIGSASDTQYF.

The CDR3, as DNA: TGTGCCAGCAGCGCTGACAGGGTCATGGGAACGATGTTTTTT. Its protein product is CASSADRVMGTMFF. V is TRBV7-9 and J is TRBJ1-4; 7 bases fit TRBD1. The V and J ends lost 5 bases and 15 bases, in that order; junction bases with no gene match: 15. The CDR3 is 14 amino acids. The V gene's germline CDR1 is SEHNR and CDR2 FQNEAQ (reference sequence).

The V call is TRBV28, the J call TRBJ1-5; D remains ambiguous. The CDR3 extends over 13 amino acids. Germline V gene lookup returns CDR1 MDHEN and CDR2 SYDVKM. The ends were cut back, 3 bases at V and 4 bases at J, with 7 bases in the middle. The CDR3: CASSFKMNQPQHF. The CDR3 DNA reads as TGTGCCAGCAGTTTCAAGATGAATCAGCCCCAGCATTTT. Drawing the rest from reference TRBV28 and TRBJ1-5, the complete variable domain is DVKVTQSSRYLVKRTGEKVFLECVQDMDHENMFWYRQDPGLGLRLIYFSYDVKMKEKGDIPEGYSVSREKKERFSLILESASTNQTSMYLCASSFKMNQPQHFGDGTRLSIL.

V and J are TRBV5-4 and TRBJ2-3; D is undetermined. This CDR3 has 15 amino acids. Trimming removed 4 bases from V and 1 base from J, with 13 bases in between. The germline CDR1 and CDR2 sequences are SGHNT and YYREEE (reference sequence). CDR3: CASSLRTDRTDTQYF. For the CDR3, the DNA is TGTGCCAGCAGCCTGCGGACGGACCGCACAGATACGCAGTATTTT.

The CDR3 loop reads CAISGGGMDTQYF. CDR3 in DNA: TGTGCCATCAGCGGGGGGGGGATGGATACGCAGTATTTT. The chain carries TRBV10-3 and TRBJ2-3; 8 positions agree with TRBD2. CDR3 size: 13 residues. J was trimmed by 6 bases and V by 6 bases; bases with no gene match: 5. Germline CDR1 ENHRY, CDR2 SYGVKD.

The chain employs TRBV2 and TRBJ2-1; maybe TRBD1 (6 bases). Deletions cut 7 bases from V and 12 bases from J, with 22 bases between. The V gene's germline CDR1 is SNHLY and CDR2 FYNNEI. The CDR3 is 14 residues long. CDR3 DNA: TGTGCCAGCACCCTCTACAGGGATTCTGTTGTGCAGTTCTTC. Amino acid sequence: CASTLYRDSVVQFF.

The chain recombines TRBV13 with TRBJ2-7; tentatively, D is TRBD1 (6 bases). CDR3 length: 14 residues. V was cut by 6 bases and J by 3 bases, with 15 bases left in between. The germline V gene encodes CDR1 PRHDT and CDR2 FYEKMQ (reference sequence). The CDR3 is CASRRGGARYEQYF. The CDR3 DNA is TGTGCCAGCAGGCGAGGGGGAGCCCGCTACGAGCAGTACTTC.

The chain recombines TRBV27 with TRBJ1-5; possible D gene TRBD1, 6 bases. V lost 10 bases and J 5 bases, leaving 15 bases between the germline ends. Germline V gene lookup returns CDR1 MNHEY and CDR2 SMNVEV (reference sequence). This CDR3 has 13 residues. The CDR3, as DNA: TGTGCCACCCGAAGAGGGGGGGATCAGCCCCAGCATTTT. The encoded protein is CATRRGGDQPQHF.

The chain links TRBV19 to TRBJ2-3; D is ambiguous. V was pared by 2 bases and J by 7 bases, with 13 bases between. The CDR3 is 14 amino acids. Germline CDR1 LNHDA, CDR2 SQIVND (reference sequence). DNA of the CDR3: TGTGCCAGTAGTATATTCAGTGTGGGTAATACGCAGTATTTT. Protein product: CASSIFSVGNTQYF.

This chain connects TRBV4-1 to TRBJ2-7, with 7 bases identical to TRBD1. CDR3 length equals 18 residues. Germline V gene lookup returns CDR1 MGHRA and CDR2 YSYEKL. The V gene end was trimmed by 1 base and the J gene end by 0 bases; junction bases not matched to a gene: 12. CDR3 bases: TGCGCCAGCAGCCAAGGAACCTCCGGGACAGCTTTCTCCTACGAGCAGTACTTC. Protein sequence: CASSQGTSGTAFSYEQYF.

The chain recombines TRBV11-2 with TRBJ1-5, with D unclear. Germline values: CDR1 SGHAT, CDR2 FQNNGV. There are 13 residues in the CDR3. The V and J ends lost 1 base and 7 bases respectively, with 8 bases between them. Here the CDR3 DNA reads TGTGCCAGCAGCTTAGGGATAGGGCAGCCCCAGCATTTT. Its translation is CASSLGIGQPQHF.

The chain has TRBV10-1 and TRBJ1-1; D gene ambiguous. V was pared by 0 bases and J by 5 bases, with 13 bases between. The CDR3 length is 15 residues. CDR1 WNHNN and CDR2 SYGVQD come from the germline V gene (reference sequence). Here the CDR3 DNA reads TGCGCCAGCAGTGAGTCGCCAGATATGAGGACTGAAGCTTTCTTT. Its protein is CASSESPDMRTEAFF.

The gene calls are TRBV7-3 and TRBJ2-5; 8 bases map to TRBD2. With V trimmed by 2 bases and J by 5 bases, 7 bases remained unmatched. Germline CDR1 reads SGHTA; CDR2 reads FQGTGA. The CDR3 sequence is 15 residues long. The CDR3 DNA sequence: TGTGCCAGCAGCTTAGACGGGGGGGCAGGCGAGACCCAGTACTTC. Amino acid sequence: CASSLDGGAGETQYF.